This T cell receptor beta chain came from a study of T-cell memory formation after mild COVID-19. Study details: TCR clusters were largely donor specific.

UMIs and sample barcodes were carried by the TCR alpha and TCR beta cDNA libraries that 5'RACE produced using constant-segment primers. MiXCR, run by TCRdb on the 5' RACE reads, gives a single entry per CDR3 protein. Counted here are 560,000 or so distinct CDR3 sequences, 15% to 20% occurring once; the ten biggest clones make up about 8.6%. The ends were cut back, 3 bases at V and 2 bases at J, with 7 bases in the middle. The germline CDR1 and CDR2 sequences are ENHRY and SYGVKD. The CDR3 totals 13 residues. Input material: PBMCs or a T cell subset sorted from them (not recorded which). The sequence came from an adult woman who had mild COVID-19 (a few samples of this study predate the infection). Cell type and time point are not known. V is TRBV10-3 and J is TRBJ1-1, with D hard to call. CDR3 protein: CAISDPRNTEAFF. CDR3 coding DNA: TGTGCCATCAGTGACCCTCGAAACACTGAAGCTTTCTTT.